The clone carrying this T cell receptor (beta chain) was counted a few times. Its antigen is not identified. This sample was taken from a study of CD8 T cells in Susac syndrome. Study-level points and caveats: The authors acknowledged that the study's TCR sequencing and HLA analysis involved relatively few individuals.

With 3 bases clipped from V and 4 bases from J, the junction kept 3 bases outside the gene matches. The CDR3 has 14 amino acids. Germline V CDR1 and CDR2: MDHEN, SYDVKM. Random hexamers primed reverse transcription of roughly 0.45 to 1 ug RNA. TCRdb independently ran MiXCR on the immunoSEQ multiplex PCR reads; one entry per CDR3 protein. In the table there are 250,000 to 300,000 distinct CDR3 sequences, around 84% of which are singletons. The origin of this receptor is a human donor with multiple sclerosis. Sequenced input: CD8+ T cells from PBMCs. The chain uses TRBV28 and TRBJ2-7; TRBD2 matches 10 bases. The CDR3 region is CASSFEREGYEQYF. CDR3 sequence (DNA): TGTGCCAGCAGTTTCGAGCGGGAGGGTTACGAGCAGTACTTC.